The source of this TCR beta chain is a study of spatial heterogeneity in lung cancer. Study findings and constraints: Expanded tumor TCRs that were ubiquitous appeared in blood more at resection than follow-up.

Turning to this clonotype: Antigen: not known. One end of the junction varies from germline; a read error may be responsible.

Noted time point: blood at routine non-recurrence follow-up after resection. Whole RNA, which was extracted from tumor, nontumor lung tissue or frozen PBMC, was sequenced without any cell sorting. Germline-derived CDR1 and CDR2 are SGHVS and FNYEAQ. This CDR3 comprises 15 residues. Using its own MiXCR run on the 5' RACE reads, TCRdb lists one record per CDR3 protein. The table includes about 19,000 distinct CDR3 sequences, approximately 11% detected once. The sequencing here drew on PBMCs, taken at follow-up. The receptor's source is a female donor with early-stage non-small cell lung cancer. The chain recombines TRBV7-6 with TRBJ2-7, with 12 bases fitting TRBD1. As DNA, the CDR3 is TGTGCCAGCTTACCCCGGGACAGGGGGCTGTACGAGCTGTACTTC. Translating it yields CASLPRDRGLYELYF.